The 19 T cell receptor beta chains given below trace back to one sample, sequenced in a study of blood T cell repertoires in COVID-19. Profiling relied on immunoSEQ multiplex PCR, and the TCRdb table lists in-frame clones only, not all of them. The profile shows about 80,000 clones, roughly 80% of them singletons. Sequencing input: peripheral blood. These receptors all stem from a woman between 65 and 79 years old with acute or convalescent COVID-19.

The CDR3 spells CASSGAQTGVTQYF. Written as DNA, the CDR3 is TGTGCCAGCAGTGGCGCCCAGACAGGGGTTACCCAGTACTTC. The V and J genes are TRBV6-6 and TRBJ2-5, with TRBD1 identical over 8 bases. In germline, CDR1 is MNHNY, CDR2 SVGAGI (reference sequence). After removal of 5 bases from V and 8 bases from J, the junction contained 10 bases not matched to a gene. There are 14 residues in the CDR3.

The V call is TRBV5-4, the J call TRBJ1-1; possible D gene TRBD1, 5 bases. Germline V gene data show CDR1 as SGHNT and CDR2 as YYREEE (reference sequence). Trimming removed 5 bases at V and 1 base at J, with 12 bases between. The CDR3 contains 14 residues. The CDR3 is CASRGMGQNTEAFF. CDR3 sequence (DNA): TGTGCCAGCAGGGGAATGGGGCAGAACACTGAAGCTTTCTTT.

The rearrangement uses TRBV5-6 and TRBJ2-3; 12 bases line up with TRBD2. The CDR3 sequence is 15 residues long. Germline V gives CDR1 SGHDT, CDR2 YYEEEE. V was clipped by 4 bases and J by 2 bases; unmatched bases: 2. The CDR3 is CASSRTSGNTDTQYF. Written as DNA, the CDR3 is TGTGCCAGCAGCCGGACTAGCGGGAACACAGATACGCAGTATTTT. Full variable domain (remainder filled in from reference TRBV5-6 and TRBJ2-3): DAGVTQSPTHLIKTRGQQVTLRCSPKSGHDTVSWYQQALGQGPQFIFQYYEEEERQRGNFPDRFSGHQFPNYSSELNVNALLLGDSALYLCASSRTSGNTDTQYFGPGTRLTVL.

This chain joins TRBV5-6 and TRBJ2-3, with D unresolved. Germline V gene data show CDR1 as SGHDT and CDR2 as YYEEEE. V was trimmed by 1 base and J by 7 bases, leaving 4 bases between them. The CDR3 consists of 11 residues. CDR3 in DNA: TGTGCCAGCAGCTTGACAAATACGCAGTATTTT. Translated, it gives CASSLTNTQYF.

J is TRBJ2-7 and V is TRBV28; 7 bases match TRBD1. The CDR3 extends over 14 amino acids. V gave up 5 bases and J gave up 5 bases; unmatched junction bases: 9. Germline loops: CDR1 MDHEN, CDR2 SYDVKM. The CDR3 DNA sequence: TGTGCCAGCAGTCATATGACAGGGTCCAACGAGCAGTACTTC. It translates to CASSHMTGSNEQYF.

The chain combines TRBV6-4 with TRBJ2-1; 8 bases are shared with TRBD2. J gave up 9 bases and V 6 bases, and 16 bases lay outside the gene matches. CDR3 size: 16 residues. CDR1 is MRHNA and CDR2 is SNTAGT in the germline V gene. CDR3 in amino acids: CASSPYSAREVGEQFF. DNA of the CDR3: TGTGCCAGCAGCCCCTATTCGGCGCGGGAGGTAGGTGAGCAGTTCTTC.

The J gene is TRBJ2-1, the V gene TRBV5-6; 7 bases line up with TRBD1. This CDR3 region has 16 residues. The germline V gene has CDR1 SGHDT and CDR2 YYEEEE. The J segment lost 7 bases and the V segment lost 0 bases, leaving 10 bases of the junction unmatched. CDR3 nucleotide sequence: TGTGCCAGCAGCTTGGTTACAGGGGAAGTTTCTAATGAGCAGTTCTTC. It encodes CASSLVTGEVSNEQFF. Full variable domain (outside the CDR3, taken from reference TRBV5-6 and TRBJ2-1): DAGVTQSPTHLIKTRGQQVTLRCSPKSGHDTVSWYQQALGQGPQFIFQYYEEEERQRGNFPDRFSGHQFPNYSSELNVNALLLGDSALYLCASSLVTGEVSNEQFFGPGTRLTVL.

The chain combines TRBV19 with TRBJ1-3; a weak D match, TRBD1 (5 bases). The V and J ends lost 6 bases and 0 bases respectively, with 15 bases between them. Germline CDR1 and CDR2: LNHDA and SQIVND (reference sequence). CDR3 length equals 16 residues. The DNA for the CDR3 is TGTGCCAGTAGCACGACAGTTCCCTTCTCTGGAAACACCATATATTTT. Residues: CASSTTVPFSGNTIYF.

The V and J genes are TRBV5-8 and TRBJ2-1; 8 bases fit TRBD2. With V trimmed by 2 bases and J by 8 bases, 12 bases remained unmatched. From germline, CDR1 is SGHTS and CDR2 YDEGEE. CDR3 length equals 16 residues. CDR3 bases: TGTGCCAGCAGCTTAGTTGGTAGCGGGATTGAGGATGAGCAGTTCTTC. Its translation is CASSLVGSGIEDEQFF.

This chain uses TRBV30 with TRBJ2-1; 7 bases align to TRBD1. This CDR3 is 13 amino acids long. Germline V gene sequence: CDR1 GTSNPN, CDR2 SVGIG (reference sequence). V shed 8 bases, J shed 9 bases, and the junction held 13 bases outside the gene matches. The CDR3 bases are TGTGCCGGATCCGGGACAGCATTGGGTGAGCAGTTCTTC. It translates to CAGSGTALGEQFF.

The J gene is TRBJ1-2, the V gene TRBV9, with a tentative D call TRBD1 (6 bases). Trimming left V 3 bases short and J 1 base short, with 10 bases between. In germline, CDR1 is SGDLS, CDR2 YYNGEE. The CDR3 spans 14 residues. CDR3 amino acids: CASSAGQSNYGYTF. CDR3 DNA sequence: TGTGCCAGCAGCGCCGGACAGAGTAACTATGGCTACACCTTC.

V usage is TRBV3-1 (or the pseudogene TRBV3-2) and J usage is TRBJ2-7; 12 bases line up with TRBD2. There are 14 residues in the CDR3. J was trimmed by 9 bases and V by 6 bases; bases with no gene match: 9. Germline V gives CDR1 LGHDT, CDR2 YNNKEL (reference sequence). In DNA, the CDR3 is TGTGCCAGCAGTCAGACTAGCGGGAGAAGATGGCAGTACTTC. Translated: CASSQTSGRRWQYF.

The V and J genes are TRBV10-3 and TRBJ2-5; D is unresolved. The CDR3 covers 15 residues. The V gene lost 3 bases and the J gene lost 1 base, with 12 bases spanning the gap. Germline loops: CDR1 ENHRY, CDR2 SYGVKD. CDR3 sequence (DNA): TGTGCCATCAGTGACCCGAGTTGGTCCCAAGAGACCCAGTACTTC. It specifies CAISDPSWSQETQYF.

The chain is built from TRBV19 and TRBJ1-4; a possible D gene is TRBD1 (6 bases). The CDR3 covers 14 residues. Trimming took off 2 bases at V and 6 bases at J, with 10 bases between the two ends. The germline CDR1 and CDR2 sequences are LNHDA and SQIVND (reference sequence). CDR3 coding DNA: TGTGCCAGTAGTATAAACGGGGGGCATGAAAAACTGTTTTTT. This sequence encodes CASSINGGHEKLFF.

The chain combines TRBV9 with TRBJ2-3; unclear D gene. The ends were cut back, 0 bases at V and 0 bases at J, with 8 bases in the middle. This CDR3 is 15 amino acids long. Germline lookup yields CDR1 SGDLS and CDR2 YYNGEE. CDR3 in amino acids: CASSVDLGSTDTQYF. The DNA of the CDR3 is TGTGCCAGCAGCGTAGATCTCGGGAGCACAGATACGCAGTATTTT.

The chain carries TRBV24-1 and TRBJ2-3, with a weak D call TRBD1 (5 bases). Germline V gene data show CDR1 as KGHDR and CDR2 as SFDVKD. Trimming cost V 4 bases and J 8 bases, with 15 bases left between them. The CDR3 has 14 amino acids. The CDR3 coding sequence is TGTGCCACCAGTGACACCCCTGACCAGGGTACGCAGTATTTT. Residues: CATSDTPDQGTQYF.

The rearrangement joins TRBV2 to TRBJ2-3, with D maybe TRBD1 (6 bases). There are 13 residues in the CDR3. Germline CDR1 and CDR2: SNHLY and FYNNEI. V was trimmed by 7 bases and J by 2 bases, leaving 10 bases between them. The CDR3 sequence: CASIRTATDTQYF. In DNA, the CDR3 is TGTGCCAGCATTCGGACAGCCACAGATACGCAGTATTTT.

CDR3: CASSESGTGSQPQHF. CDR3 nucleotide sequence: TGCGCCAGCAGTGAGTCCGGGACAGGGTCGCAGCCCCAGCATTTT. The chain recombines TRBV5-1 with TRBJ1-5; 9 bases agree with TRBD1. The CDR3 length is 15 residues. V lost 5 bases to trimming and J lost 7 bases; unmatched junction nucleotides: 10. The germline V gene has CDR1 SGHRS and CDR2 YFSETQ.

The genes are TRBV6-5 and TRBJ2-7; tentatively, D is TRBD1 (5 bases). V shed 2 bases and J shed 3 bases, with 8 bases lying between them. The CDR3 has 13 residues. The germline V gene has CDR1 MNHEY and CDR2 SVGAGI. CDR3 in DNA: TGTGCCAGCAGTTACGGGGCCTACTACGAGCAGTACTTC. This codes for CASSYGAYYEQYF.